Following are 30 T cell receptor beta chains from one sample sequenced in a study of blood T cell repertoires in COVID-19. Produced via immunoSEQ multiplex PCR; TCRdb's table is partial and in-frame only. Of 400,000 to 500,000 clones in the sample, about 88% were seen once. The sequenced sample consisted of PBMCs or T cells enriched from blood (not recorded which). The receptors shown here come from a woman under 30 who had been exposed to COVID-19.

CDR3 amino acids: CASSSHPGGNTEAFF. The DNA of the CDR3 is TGCGCCAGCAGCTCACACCCAGGGGGGAACACTGAAGCTTTCTTT. This sequence joins TRBV5-1 and TRBJ1-1; 7 bases match TRBD1. Looked up from germline, CDR1 is SGHRS and CDR2 is YFSETQ. The junction had 6 bases not matched to a gene; V was cut back by 3 bases and J by 1 base. The CDR3 extends over 15 amino acids. Using reference TRBV5-1 and TRBJ1-1 for the parts outside the CDR3, the full variable domain is KAGVTQTPRYLIKTRGQQVTLSCSPISGHRSVSWYQQTPGQGLQFLFEYFSETQRNKGNFPGRFSGRQFSNSRSEMNVSTLELGDSALYLCASSSHPGGNTEAFFGQGTRLTVV.

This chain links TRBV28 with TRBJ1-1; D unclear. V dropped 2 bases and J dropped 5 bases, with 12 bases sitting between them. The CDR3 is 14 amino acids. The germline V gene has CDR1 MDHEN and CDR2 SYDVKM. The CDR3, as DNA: TGTGCCAGCAGTTTAATCGGCCGGGGAACTGAAGCTTTCTTT. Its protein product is CASSLIGRGTEAFF. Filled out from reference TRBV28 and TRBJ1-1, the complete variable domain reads DVKVTQSSRYLVKRTGEKVFLECVQDMDHENMFWYRQDPGLGLRLIYFSYDVKMKEKGDIPEGYSVSREKKERFSLILESASTNQTSMYLCASSLIGRGTEAFFGQGTRLTVV.

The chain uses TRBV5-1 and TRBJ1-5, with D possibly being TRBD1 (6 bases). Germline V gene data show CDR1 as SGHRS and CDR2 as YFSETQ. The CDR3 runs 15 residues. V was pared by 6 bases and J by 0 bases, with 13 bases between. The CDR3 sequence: CASTPSGDSNQPQHF. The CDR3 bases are TGCGCCAGCACCCCTTCAGGGGATAGCAATCAGCCCCAGCATTTT.

The CDR3 DNA sequence: TGCAGCGTTGAAATACAGGTCGGTTTTGAGCAGTACTTC. Amino acids: CSVEIQVGFEQYF. This chain uses TRBV29-1 with TRBJ2-7; D may be TRBD1 (5 bases). This CDR3 spans 13 amino acids. The germline gives CDR1 SQVTM, CDR2 ANQGSEA. Trimming stripped 2 bases from V and 7 bases from J, with 15 bases between.

CDR3 in amino acids: CASSLGTGNSNQPQHF. CDR3 nucleotide sequence: TGTGCCAGCAGTTTAGGGACAGGGAATAGCAATCAGCCCCAGCATTTT. The V and J genes are TRBV28 and TRBJ1-5; 9 bases line up with TRBD1. With V trimmed by 2 bases and J by 0 bases, 2 bases remained unmatched. Germline V gene sequence: CDR1 MDHEN, CDR2 SYDVKM. CDR3 length: 16 residues.

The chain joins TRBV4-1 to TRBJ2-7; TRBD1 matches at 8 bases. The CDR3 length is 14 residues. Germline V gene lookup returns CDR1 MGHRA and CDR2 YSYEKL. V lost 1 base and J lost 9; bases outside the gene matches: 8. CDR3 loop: CASSQVLDRVRQYF. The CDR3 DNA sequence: TGCGCCAGCAGCCAAGTTCTGGACAGGGTGAGGCAGTACTTC.

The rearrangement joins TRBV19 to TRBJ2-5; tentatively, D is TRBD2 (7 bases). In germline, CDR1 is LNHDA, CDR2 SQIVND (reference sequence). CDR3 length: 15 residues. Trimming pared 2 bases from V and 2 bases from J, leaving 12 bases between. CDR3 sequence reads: CASSIPRGGQETQYF. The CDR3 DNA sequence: TGTGCCAGTAGTATACCCAGGGGAGGGCAAGAGACCCAGTACTTC.

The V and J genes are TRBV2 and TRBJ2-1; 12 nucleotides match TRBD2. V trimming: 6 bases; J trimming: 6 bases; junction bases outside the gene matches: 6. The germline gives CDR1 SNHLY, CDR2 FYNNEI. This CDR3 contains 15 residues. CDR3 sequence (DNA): TGTGCCAGCAGGGTCCTAGCGGGAGGGGGCAATGAGCAGTTCTTC. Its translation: CASRVLAGGGNEQFF.

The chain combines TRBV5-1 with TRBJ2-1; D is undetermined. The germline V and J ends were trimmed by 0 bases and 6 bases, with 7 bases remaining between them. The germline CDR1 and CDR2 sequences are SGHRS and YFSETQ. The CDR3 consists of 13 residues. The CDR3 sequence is CASSLDSFNEQFF. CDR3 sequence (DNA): TGCGCCAGCAGCTTGGACAGCTTCAATGAGCAGTTCTTC. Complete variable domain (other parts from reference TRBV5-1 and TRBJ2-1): KAGVTQTPRYLIKTRGQQVTLSCSPISGHRSVSWYQQTPGQGLQFLFEYFSETQRNKGNFPGRFSGRQFSNSRSEMNVSTLELGDSALYLCASSLDSFNEQFFGPGTRLTVL.

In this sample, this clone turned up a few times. CDR3 in amino acids: CSVTTGQGGNQPQHF. The CDR3 nucleotides read TGCAGCGTGACCACAGGGCAGGGTGGCAATCAGCCCCAGCATTTT. The chain links TRBV29-1 to TRBJ1-5, with D maybe TRBD1 (6 bases). V was pared by 6 bases and J by 2 bases, with 17 bases between. Germline values: CDR1 SQVTM, CDR2 ANQGSEA. There are 15 residues in the CDR3.

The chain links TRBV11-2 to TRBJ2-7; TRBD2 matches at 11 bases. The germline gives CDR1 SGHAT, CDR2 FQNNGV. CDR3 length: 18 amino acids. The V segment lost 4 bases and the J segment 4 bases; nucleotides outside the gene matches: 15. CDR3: CASSSTRLAGKKRYEQYF. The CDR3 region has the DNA TGTGCCAGCAGCTCGACACGACTAGCGGGAAAAAAAAGGTACGAGCAGTACTTC.

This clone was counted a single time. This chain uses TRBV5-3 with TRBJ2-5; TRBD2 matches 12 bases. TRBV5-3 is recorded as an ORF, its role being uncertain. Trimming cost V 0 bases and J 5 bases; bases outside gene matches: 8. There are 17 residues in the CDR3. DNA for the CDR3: TGTGCCAGAAGCTTGGGGCCAGGACTAGCGGGGAGGGAGACCCAGTACTTC. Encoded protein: CARSLGPGLAGRETQYF.

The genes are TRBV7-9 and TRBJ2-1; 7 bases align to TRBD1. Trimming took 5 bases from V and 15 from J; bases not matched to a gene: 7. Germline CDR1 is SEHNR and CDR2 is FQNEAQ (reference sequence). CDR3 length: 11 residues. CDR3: CASSQGQDRFF. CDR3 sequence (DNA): TGTGCCAGCAGCCAAGGACAGGATCGGTTCTTC. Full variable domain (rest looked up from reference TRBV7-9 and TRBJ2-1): DTGVSQNPRHKITKRGQNVTFRCDPISEHNRLYWYRQTLGQGPEFLTYFQNEAQLEKSRLLSDRFSAERPKGSFSTLEIQRTEQGDSAMYLCASSQGQDRFFGPGTRLTVL.

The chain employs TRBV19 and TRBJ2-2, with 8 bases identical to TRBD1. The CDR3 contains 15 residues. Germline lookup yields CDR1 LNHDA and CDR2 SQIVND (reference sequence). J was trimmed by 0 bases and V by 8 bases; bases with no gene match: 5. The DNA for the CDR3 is TGTGCCAGTTGCACACAGGGGGCGAACACCGGGGAGCTGTTTTTT. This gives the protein CASCTQGANTGELFF.

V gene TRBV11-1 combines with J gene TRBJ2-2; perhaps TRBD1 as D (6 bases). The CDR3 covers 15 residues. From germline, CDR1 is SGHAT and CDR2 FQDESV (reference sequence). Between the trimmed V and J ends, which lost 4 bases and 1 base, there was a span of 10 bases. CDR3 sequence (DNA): TGTGCCAGCAGCTGGGCAGGGGAGAACACCGGGGAGCTGTTTTTT. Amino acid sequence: CASSWAGENTGELFF.

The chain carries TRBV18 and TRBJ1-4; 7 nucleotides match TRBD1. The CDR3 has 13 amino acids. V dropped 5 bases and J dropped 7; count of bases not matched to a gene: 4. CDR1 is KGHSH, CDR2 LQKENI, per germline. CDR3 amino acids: CASSKNRGEKLFF. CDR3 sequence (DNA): TGTGCCAGCTCAAAAAACAGGGGTGAAAAACTGTTTTTT.

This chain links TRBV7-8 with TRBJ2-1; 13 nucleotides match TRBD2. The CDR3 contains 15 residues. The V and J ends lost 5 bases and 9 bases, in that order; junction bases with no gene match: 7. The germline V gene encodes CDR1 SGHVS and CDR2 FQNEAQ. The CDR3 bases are TGTGCCAGCAGCCCACGGACTAGCGGGAGTTTTGAGCAGTTCTTC. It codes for CASSPRTSGSFEQFF.

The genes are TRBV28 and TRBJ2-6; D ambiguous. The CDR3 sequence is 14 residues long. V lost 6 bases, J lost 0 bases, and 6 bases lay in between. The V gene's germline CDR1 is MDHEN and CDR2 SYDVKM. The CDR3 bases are TGTGCCAGCAGCCCACTCTCTGGGGCCAACGTCCTGACTTTC. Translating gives CASSPLSGANVLTF.

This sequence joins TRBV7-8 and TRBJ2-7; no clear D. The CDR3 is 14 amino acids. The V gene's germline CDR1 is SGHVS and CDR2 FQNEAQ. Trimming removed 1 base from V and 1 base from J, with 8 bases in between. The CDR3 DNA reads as TGTGCCAGCAGCTTAGTCAGGTTTTCCTACGAGCAGTACTTC. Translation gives CASSLVRFSYEQYF.

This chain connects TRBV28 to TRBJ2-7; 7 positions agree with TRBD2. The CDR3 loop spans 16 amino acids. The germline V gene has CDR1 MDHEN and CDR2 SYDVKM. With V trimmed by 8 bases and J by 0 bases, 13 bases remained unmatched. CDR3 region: CASLGPSGAFSYEQYF. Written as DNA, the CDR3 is TGTGCCAGCCTTGGACCGAGCGGGGCGTTCTCCTACGAGCAGTACTTC.

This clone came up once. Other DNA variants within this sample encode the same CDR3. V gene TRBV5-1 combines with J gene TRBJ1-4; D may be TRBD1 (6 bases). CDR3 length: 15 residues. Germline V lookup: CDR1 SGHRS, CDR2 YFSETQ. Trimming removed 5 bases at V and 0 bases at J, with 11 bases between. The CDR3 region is CASSLQGPTNEKLFF. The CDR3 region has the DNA TGCGCCAGCAGTCTGCAGGGGCCAACTAATGAAAAACTGTTTTTT. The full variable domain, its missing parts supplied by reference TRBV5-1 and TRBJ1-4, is KAGVTQTPRYLIKTRGQQVTLSCSPISGHRSVSWYQQTPGQGLQFLFEYFSETQRNKGNFPGRFSGRQFSNSRSEMNVSTLELGDSALYLCASSLQGPTNEKLFFGSGTQLSVL.

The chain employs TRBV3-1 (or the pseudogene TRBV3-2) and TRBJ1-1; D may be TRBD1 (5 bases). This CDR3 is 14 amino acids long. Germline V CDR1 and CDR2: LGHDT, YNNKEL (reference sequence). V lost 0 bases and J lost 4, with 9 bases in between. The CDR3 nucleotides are TGTGCCAGCAGCCAAGATCTAAGGGGCACTGAAGCTTTCTTT. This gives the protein CASSQDLRGTEAFF.

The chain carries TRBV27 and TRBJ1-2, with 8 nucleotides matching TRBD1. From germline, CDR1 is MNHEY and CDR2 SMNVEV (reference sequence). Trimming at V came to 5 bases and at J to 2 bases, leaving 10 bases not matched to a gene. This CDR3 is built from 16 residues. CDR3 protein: CASSPDRGGRNYGYTF. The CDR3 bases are TGTGCCAGCAGTCCTGACAGGGGTGGGAGGAACTATGGCTACACCTTC.

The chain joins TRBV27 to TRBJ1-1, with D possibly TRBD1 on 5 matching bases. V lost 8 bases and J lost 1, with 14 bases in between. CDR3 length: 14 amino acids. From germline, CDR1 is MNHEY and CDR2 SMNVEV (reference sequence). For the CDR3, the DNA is TGTGCCAGCCGGCACGGGGGGGAGAACACTGAAGCTTTCTTT. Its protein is CASRHGGENTEAFF.

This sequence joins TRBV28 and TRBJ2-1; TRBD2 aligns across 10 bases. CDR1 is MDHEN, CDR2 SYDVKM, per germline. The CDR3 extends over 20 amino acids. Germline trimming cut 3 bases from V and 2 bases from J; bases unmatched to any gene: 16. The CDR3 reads CASSLLFGASGRIPYNEQFF. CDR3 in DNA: TGTGCCAGCAGTTTGCTGTTCGGGGCTAGCGGGAGAATCCCCTACAATGAGCAGTTCTTC.

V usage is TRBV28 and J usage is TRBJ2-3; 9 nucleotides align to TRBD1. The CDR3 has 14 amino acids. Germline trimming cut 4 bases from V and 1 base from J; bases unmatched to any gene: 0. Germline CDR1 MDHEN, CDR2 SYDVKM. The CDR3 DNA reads TGTGCCAGCAGTTGGGACAGGGGCACAGATACGCAGTATTTT. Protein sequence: CASSWDRGTDTQYF.

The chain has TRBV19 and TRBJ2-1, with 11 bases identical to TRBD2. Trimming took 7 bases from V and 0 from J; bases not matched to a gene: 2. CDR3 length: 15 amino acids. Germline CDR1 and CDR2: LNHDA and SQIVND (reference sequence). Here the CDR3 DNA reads TGTGCCAGTACTAGCGGGAGGAGCTCCTACAATGAGCAGTTCTTC. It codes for CASTSGRSSYNEQFF.

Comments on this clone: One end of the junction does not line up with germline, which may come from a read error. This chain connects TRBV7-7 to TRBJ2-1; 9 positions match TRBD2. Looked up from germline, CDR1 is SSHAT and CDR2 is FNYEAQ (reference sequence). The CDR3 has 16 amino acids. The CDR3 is CASSLGPAGGYNEQFF. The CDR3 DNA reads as TGTGCTAGCAGCTTAGGTCCAGCGGGGGGTTACAATGAGCAGTTCTTC.

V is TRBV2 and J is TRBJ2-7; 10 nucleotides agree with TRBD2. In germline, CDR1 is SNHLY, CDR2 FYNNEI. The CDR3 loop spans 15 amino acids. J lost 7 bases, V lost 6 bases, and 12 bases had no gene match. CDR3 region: CASRESSGGADEQYF. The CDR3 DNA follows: TGTGCCAGCAGGGAGTCCAGCGGGGGGGCTGATGAGCAGTACTTC.

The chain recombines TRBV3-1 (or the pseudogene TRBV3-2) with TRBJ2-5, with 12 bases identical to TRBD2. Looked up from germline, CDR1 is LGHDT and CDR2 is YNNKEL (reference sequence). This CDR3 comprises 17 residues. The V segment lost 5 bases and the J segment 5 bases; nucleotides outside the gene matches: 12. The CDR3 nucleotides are TGTGCCAGCAGCTTTATGAGGGGGACTAGCGGGTTCGAGACCCAGTACTTC. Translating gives CASSFMRGTSGFETQYF.